These 4 T cell receptor beta chains were sequenced from one sample in a study of T cells expressing NK-cell markers. Following a re-call of the 5' RACE reads, TCRdb has one entry per CDR3 protein and lacks DNA. The sample's table shows some 190,000 distinct CDR3 sequences. Material for sequencing was blood T cells: a sorted CD56 or NKG2C T cell subset, CD4+ or CD8+ T cells, or bulk PBMC T cells (not recorded which). The receptors originated from a man aged 18-75 years in good health.

The chain recombines TRBV5-3 with TRBJ1-5; the TRBD1 assignment by TCRdb is unverifiable without DNA. TRBV5-3 is an ORF, with its function uncertain. This CDR3 has 16 amino acids. CDR3 residues: CARSSSDRLYNQPQHF.

The genes are TRBV20-1 and TRBJ2-5. The germline CDR1 and CDR2 sequences are DFQATT and SNEGSKA (reference sequence). CDR3 length: 12 residues. CDR3 sequence reads: CSASRGQETQYF.

The chain has TRBV5-1 and TRBJ2-3; the TRBD1 assignment by TCRdb is unverifiable without DNA. The CDR3 spans 17 residues. In germline, CDR1 is SGHRS, CDR2 YFSETQ. The CDR3 loop reads CASSIALDRVKADTQYF.

The rearrangement joins TRBV2 to TRBJ2-1; TCRdb reports TRBD1, a call that lacks DNA to check it against. Per the germline V gene, CDR1 is SNHLY and CDR2 is FYNNEI. CDR3 length: 16 residues. CDR3 sequence reads: CASSEGFRDRNKEQFF. The full variable domain, in which reference TRBV2 and TRBJ2-1 provide the parts outside the CDR3, is EPEVTQTPSHQVTQMGQEVILRCVPISNHLYFYWYRQILGQKVEFLVSFYNNEISEKSEIFDDQFSVERPDGSNFTLKIRSTKLEDSAMYFCASSEGFRDRNKEQFFGPGTRLTVL.